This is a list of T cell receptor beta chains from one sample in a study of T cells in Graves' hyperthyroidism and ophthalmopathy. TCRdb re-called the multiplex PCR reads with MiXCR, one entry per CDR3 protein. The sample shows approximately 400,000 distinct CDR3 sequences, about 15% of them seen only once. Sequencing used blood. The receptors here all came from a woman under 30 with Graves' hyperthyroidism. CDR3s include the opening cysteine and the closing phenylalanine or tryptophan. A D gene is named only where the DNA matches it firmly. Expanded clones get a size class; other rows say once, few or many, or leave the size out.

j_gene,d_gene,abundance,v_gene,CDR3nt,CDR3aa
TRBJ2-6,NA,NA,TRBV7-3,TGTGCCAGCAGCACGACCCGGTCTGGGGCCAACGTCCTGACTTTC,CASSTTRSGANVLTF
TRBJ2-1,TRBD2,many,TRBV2,TGTGCCAGCAGGTCCGGGACTAGCGACCATGAGCAGTTCTTC,CASRSGTSDHEQFF
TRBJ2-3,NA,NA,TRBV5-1,TGCGCCAGCAGCTTGTCAATAACTGGCAGGCGTACAGATACGCAGTATTTT,CASSLSITGRRTDTQYF
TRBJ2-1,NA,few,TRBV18,TGTGCCAGCTCACCACTTGGGACTTCGGCCTACAATGAGCAGTTCTTC,CASSPLGTSAYNEQFF
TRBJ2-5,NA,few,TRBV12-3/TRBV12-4,TGTGCCAGCAGTTTAAGGAAGGCAGGGTGGGGAGAGACCCAGTACTTC,CASSLRKAGWGETQYF
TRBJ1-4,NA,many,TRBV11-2,TGTGCCAGCAGCCCCAGTCCCGCAACTAATGAAAAACTGTTTTTT,CASSPSPATNEKLFF
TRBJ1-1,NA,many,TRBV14,TGTGCCAGCAGCCAAGAACTCATCATGAACACTGAAGCTTTCTTT,CASSQELIMNTEAFF
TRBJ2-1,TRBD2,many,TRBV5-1,TGCGCCAGCAGCTTGATGGGGGGGGTAAATGAGCAGTTCTTC,CASSLMGGVNEQFF
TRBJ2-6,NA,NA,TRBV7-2,TGTGCCAGCAGCTCAAGGAACTCTGGGGCCAACGTCCTGACTTTC,CASSSRNSGANVLTF
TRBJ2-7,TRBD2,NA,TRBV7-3,TGTGCCAGCAGCTTATCGGCGGGAGAGGCGTACGAGCAGTACTTC,CASSLSAGEAYEQYF
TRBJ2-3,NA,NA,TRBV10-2,TGCGCCAGCAGTGGGGTAGGGGCAGATACGCAGTATTTT,CASSGVGADTQYF
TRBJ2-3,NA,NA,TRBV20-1,TGCAGGATTCAGGGACCTAGCACAGATACGCAGTATTTT,CRIQGPSTDTQYF
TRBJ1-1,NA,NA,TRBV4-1,TGCGCCAGCAGCCAAGATCCGTCAACTGAAGCTTTCTTT,CASSQDPSTEAFF
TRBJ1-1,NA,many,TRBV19,TGTGCCAGTAGTATTTCACAGCTCGGGCGGGGCACTGAAGCTTTCTTT,CASSISQLGRGTEAFF
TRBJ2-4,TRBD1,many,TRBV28,TGTGCCAGCAGTTTGTGGGGGACAGGGACCAACATTCAGTACTTC,CASSLWGTGTNIQYF
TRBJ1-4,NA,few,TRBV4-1,TGCGCCAGCAGCCAAGTGGGGGCCTATGAAAAACTGTTTTTT,CASSQVGAYEKLFF